This entry is about one T cell receptor beta chain. These data belong to a study of blood T cell repertoires in COVID-19. Trimming took off 2 bases at V and 4 bases at J, with 15 bases between the two ends. The CDR3 totals 16 residues. The germline CDR1 and CDR2 sequences are LNHDA and SQIVND (reference sequence). Clones were sequenced by immunoSEQ multiplex PCR, and TCRdb holds only the in-frame ones, with some missing. The sample holds about 50,000 clones, 88% seen once. The receptor was isolated from a human donor with active COVID-19. The donor label of this sample is uncertain. This chain uses TRBV19 with TRBJ1-3; weak D call: TRBD1 (6 bases). The specimen sequenced was peripheral blood. The CDR3 region is CASSILRTDGGNTIYF. For the CDR3, the DNA is TGTGCCAGTAGTATACTACGGACAGATGGGGGAAACACCATATATTTT.